Shown below are 7 T cell receptor beta chains from a single sample sequenced in a study of blood T cell repertoires in COVID-19. Only in-frame clones appear in the TCRdb table, and some are missing; sequencing was by immunoSEQ multiplex PCR. The repertoire holds some 250,000 clones, with roughly 84% as singletons. Sequencing was done on a sample of peripheral blood. These receptor sequences come from a man aged 50-60 years with active or convalescent COVID-19.

This clone was counted between two and nine times. This sequence joins TRBV10-3 and TRBJ2-5; maybe TRBD2 (6 bases). This CDR3 is built from 13 residues. V was pared by 6 bases and J by 0 bases, with 8 bases between. Germline lookup yields CDR1 ENHRY and CDR2 SYGVKD. CDR3 residues: CAISRDYQETQYF. Here the CDR3 DNA reads TGTGCCATCAGCCGGGACTACCAAGAGACCCAGTACTTC.

The chain has TRBV19 and TRBJ1-1, with D possibly matching TRBD1 (5 bases). Trimming pared 0 bases from V and 1 base from J, leaving 12 bases between. The CDR3 has 16 residues. Germline V gives CDR1 LNHDA, CDR2 SQIVND (reference sequence). CDR3 residues: CASSIDGAGRNTEAFF. The CDR3 DNA reads as TGTGCCAGTAGTATAGATGGGGCAGGCCGGAACACTGAAGCTTTCTTT.

The V call is TRBV6-2 or TRBV6-3, the J call TRBJ2-1, with 7 bases aligning to TRBD2. Germline lookup yields CDR1 MNHEY and CDR2 SVGEGT. V shed 6 bases and J 0 bases; nucleotides not matched to a gene: 5. CDR3 length: 15 residues. CDR3: CASSPGGSSYNEQFF. The CDR3 DNA is TGTGCCAGCAGCCCCGGGGGGAGCTCCTACAATGAGCAGTTCTTC.

The genes are TRBV19 and TRBJ2-5; TRBD2 is a possible D gene (6 bases). This CDR3 region has 15 residues. Deletions cut 3 bases from V and 0 bases from J, with 11 bases between. Germline assignment: CDR1 LNHDA and CDR2 SQIVND (reference sequence). Here the CDR3 reads CASSITGGYQETQYF. As DNA, the CDR3 is TGTGCCAGTAGTATTACTGGGGGGTACCAAGAGACCCAGTACTTC.

The V gene is TRBV30, the J gene TRBJ1-5; perhaps TRBD1 as D (5 bases). Deletions cut 2 bases from V and 7 bases from J, with 15 bases between. The CDR3 runs to 14 residues. Germline-derived CDR1 and CDR2 are GTSNPN and SVGIG (reference sequence). The CDR3 DNA is TGTGCCTGGAGTAGGGAGGGGATTCAACAGCCCCAGCATTTT. Its protein product is CAWSREGIQQPQHF.

The chain employs TRBV7-9 and TRBJ1-1, with 10 bases aligning to TRBD1. The CDR3 has 15 residues. Per the germline V gene, CDR1 is SEHNR and CDR2 is FQNEAQ (reference sequence). Trimming took 5 bases from V and 5 from J; bases not matched to a gene: 8. The CDR3 here is CASSPNLGQGTEAFF. The DNA of the CDR3 is TGTGCCAGCAGCCCAAATCTGGGACAGGGGACTGAAGCTTTCTTT.

V gene TRBV30 combines with J gene TRBJ2-2; 7 positions match TRBD1. Trimming removed 3 bases from V and 4 bases from J; junction bases left unmatched: 8. The germline CDR1 and CDR2 sequences are GTSNPN and SVGIG (reference sequence). This CDR3 is built from 15 residues. The CDR3, as DNA: TGTGCCTGGAGCGCCTTCAGGGGGACCACCGGGGAGCTGTTTTTT. This translates into CAWSAFRGTTGELFF.